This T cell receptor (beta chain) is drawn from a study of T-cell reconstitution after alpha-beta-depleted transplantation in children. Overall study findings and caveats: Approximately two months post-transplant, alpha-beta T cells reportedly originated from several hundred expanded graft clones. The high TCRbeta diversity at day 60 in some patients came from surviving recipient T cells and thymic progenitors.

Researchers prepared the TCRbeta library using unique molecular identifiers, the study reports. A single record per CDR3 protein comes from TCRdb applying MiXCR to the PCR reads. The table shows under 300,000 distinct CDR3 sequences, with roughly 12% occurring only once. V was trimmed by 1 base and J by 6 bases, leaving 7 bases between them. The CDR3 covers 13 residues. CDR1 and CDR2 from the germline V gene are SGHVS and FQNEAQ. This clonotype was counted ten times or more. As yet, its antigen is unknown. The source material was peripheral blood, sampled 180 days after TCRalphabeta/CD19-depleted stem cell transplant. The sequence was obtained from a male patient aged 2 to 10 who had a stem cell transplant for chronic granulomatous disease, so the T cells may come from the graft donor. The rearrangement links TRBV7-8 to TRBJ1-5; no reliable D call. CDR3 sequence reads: CASSLDEGQPQHF. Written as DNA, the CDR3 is TGTGCCAGCAGCTTAGATGAGGGTCAGCCCCAGCATTTT.